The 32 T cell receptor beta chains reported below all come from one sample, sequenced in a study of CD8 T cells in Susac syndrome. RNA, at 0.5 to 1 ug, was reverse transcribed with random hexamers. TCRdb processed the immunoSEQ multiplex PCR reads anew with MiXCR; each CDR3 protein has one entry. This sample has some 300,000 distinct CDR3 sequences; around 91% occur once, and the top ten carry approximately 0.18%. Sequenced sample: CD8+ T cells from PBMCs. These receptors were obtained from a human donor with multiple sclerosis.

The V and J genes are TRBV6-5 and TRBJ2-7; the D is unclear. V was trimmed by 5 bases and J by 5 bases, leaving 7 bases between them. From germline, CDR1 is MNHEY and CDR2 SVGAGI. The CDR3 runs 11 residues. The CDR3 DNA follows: TGTGCCAGCAGTAGTAGTAACGAGCAGTACTTC. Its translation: CASSSSNEQYF.

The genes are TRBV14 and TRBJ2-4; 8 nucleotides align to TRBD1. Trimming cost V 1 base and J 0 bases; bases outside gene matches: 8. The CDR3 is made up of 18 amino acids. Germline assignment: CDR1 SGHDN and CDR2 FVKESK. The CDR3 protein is CASSQVETGDLAKNIQYF. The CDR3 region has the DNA TGTGCCAGCAGCCAAGTAGAGACAGGGGACCTAGCCAAAAACATTCAGTACTTC.

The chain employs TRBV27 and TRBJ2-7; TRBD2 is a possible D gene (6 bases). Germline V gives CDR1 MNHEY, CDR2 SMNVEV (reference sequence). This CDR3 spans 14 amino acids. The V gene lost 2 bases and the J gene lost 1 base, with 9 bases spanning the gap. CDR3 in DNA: TGTGCCAGCAGTTTAACGGAGGGGTCCTACGAGCAGTACTTC. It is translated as CASSLTEGSYEQYF.

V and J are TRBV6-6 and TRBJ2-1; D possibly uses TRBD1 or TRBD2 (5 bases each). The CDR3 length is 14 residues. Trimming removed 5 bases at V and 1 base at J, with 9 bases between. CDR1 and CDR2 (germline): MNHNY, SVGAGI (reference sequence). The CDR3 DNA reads TGTGCCAGCAGTCCCGAGGGGTCCTACAATGAGCAGTTCTTC. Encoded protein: CASSPEGSYNEQFF.

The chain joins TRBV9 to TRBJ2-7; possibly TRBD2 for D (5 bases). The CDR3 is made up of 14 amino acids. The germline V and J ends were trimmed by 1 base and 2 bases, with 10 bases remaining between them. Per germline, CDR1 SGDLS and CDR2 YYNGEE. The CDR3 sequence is CASSVSGLAYEQYF. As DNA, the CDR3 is TGTGCCAGCAGCGTAAGCGGTCTAGCCTACGAGCAGTACTTC.

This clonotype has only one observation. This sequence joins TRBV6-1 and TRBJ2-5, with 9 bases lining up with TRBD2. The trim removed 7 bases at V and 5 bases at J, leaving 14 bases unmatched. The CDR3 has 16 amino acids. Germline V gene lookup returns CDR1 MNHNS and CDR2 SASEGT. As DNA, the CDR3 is TGTGCCAGCACCCGCTGGGCGGGAGGGGCGAGGGAGACCCAGTACTTC. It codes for CASTRWAGGARETQYF.

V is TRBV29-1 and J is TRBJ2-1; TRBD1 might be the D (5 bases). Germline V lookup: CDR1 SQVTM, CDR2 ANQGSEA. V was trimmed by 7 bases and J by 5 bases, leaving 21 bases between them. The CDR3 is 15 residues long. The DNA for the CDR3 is TGCAGCGCTAATACAGGCTACGAGCAGAACAATGAGCAGTTCTTC. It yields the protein CSANTGYEQNNEQFF.

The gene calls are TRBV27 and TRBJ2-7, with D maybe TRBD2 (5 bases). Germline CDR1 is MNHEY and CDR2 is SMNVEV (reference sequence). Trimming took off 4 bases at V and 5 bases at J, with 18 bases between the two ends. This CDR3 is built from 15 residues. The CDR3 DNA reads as TGTGCCAGCAGTTGGGCTGCCGGGGAATCCAACGAGCAGTACTTC. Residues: CASSWAAGESNEQYF.

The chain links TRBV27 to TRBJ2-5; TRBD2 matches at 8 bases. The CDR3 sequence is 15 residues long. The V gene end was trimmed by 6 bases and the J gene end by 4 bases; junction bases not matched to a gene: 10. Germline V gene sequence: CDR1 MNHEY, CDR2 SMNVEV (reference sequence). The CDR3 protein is CASSTGTRPTETQYF. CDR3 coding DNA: TGTGCCAGCAGCACAGGGACTAGGCCCACAGAGACCCAGTACTTC.

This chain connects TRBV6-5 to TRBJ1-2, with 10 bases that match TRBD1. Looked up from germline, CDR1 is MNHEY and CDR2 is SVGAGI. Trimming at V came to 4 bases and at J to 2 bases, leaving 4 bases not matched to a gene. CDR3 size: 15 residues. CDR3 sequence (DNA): TGTGCCAGCAGTTCCCCGGGACAGGGGAACTATGGCTACACCTTC. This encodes CASSSPGQGNYGYTF.

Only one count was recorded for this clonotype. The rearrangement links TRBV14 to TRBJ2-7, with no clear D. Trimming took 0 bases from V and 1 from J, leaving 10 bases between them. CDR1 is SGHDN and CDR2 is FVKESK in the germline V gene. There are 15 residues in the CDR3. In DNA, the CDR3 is TGTGCCAGCAGCCAAGAAGGGCACATGTCCTACGAGCAGTACTTC. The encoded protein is CASSQEGHMSYEQYF.

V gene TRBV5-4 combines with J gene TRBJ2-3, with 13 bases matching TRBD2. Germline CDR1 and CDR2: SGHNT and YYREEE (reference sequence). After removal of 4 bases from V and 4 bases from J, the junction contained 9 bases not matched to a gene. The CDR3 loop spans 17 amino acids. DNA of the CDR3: TGTGCCAGCAGCCCGGGACTAGCGGGACTTAGGGCAGATACGCAGTATTTT. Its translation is CASSPGLAGLRADTQYF.

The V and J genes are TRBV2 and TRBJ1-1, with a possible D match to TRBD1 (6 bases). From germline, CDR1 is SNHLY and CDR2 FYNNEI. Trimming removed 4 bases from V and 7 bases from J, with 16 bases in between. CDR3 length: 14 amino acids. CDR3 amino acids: CASSGRGGRNEAFF. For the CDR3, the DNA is TGTGCCAGCAGTGGCCGGGGGGGCCGGAATGAAGCTTTCTTT.

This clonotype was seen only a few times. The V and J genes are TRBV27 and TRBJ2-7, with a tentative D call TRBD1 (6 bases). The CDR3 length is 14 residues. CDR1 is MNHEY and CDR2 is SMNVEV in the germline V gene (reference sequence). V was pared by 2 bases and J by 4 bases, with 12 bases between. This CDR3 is CASSLGTGWYEQYF. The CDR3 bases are TGTGCCAGCAGTTTAGGTACAGGGTGGTACGAGCAGTACTTC.

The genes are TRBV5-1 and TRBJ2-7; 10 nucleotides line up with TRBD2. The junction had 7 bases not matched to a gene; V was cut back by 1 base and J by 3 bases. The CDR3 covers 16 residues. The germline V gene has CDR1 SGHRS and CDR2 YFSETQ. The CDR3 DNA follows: TGCGCCAGCAGCTTGACTAGCGGGATTGCTAACTACGAGCAGTACTTC. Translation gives CASSLTSGIANYEQYF.

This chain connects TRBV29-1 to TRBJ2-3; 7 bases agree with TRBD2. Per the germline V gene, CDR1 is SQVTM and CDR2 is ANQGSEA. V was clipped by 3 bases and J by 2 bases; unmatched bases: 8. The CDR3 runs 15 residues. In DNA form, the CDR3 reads TGCAGCGTTGACGTTTCTAGCGGAGACACAGATACGCAGTATTTT. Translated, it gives CSVDVSSGDTDTQYF.

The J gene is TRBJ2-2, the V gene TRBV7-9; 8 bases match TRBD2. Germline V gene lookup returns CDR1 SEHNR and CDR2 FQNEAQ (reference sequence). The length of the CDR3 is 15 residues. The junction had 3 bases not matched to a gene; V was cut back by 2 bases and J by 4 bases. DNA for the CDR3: TGTGCCAGCAGCTTAAGCGGGAGTGGCACCGGGGAGCTGTTTTTT. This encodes CASSLSGSGTGELFF.

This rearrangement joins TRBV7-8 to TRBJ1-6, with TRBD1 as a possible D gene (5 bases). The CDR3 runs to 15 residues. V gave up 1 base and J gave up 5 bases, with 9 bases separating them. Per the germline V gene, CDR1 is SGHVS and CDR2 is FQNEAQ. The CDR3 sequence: CASSLVGRHNSPLHF. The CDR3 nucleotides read TGTGCCAGCAGCTTAGTGGGACGGCATAATTCACCCCTCCACTTT.

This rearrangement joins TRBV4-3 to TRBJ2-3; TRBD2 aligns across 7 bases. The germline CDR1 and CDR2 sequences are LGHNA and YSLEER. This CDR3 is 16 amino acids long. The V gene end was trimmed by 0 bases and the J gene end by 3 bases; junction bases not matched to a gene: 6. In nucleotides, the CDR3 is TGCGCCAGCAGCCAAGAGTATCCAGCGGGGACAGATACGCAGTATTTT. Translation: CASSQEYPAGTDTQYF.

CDR3 sequence (DNA): TGCAGCGTTGACACTGGACAGGGGTCCGAGACCCAGTACTTC. Translating it yields CSVDTGQGSETQYF. This chain uses TRBV29-1 with TRBJ2-5, with TRBD1 matching over 9 bases. CDR1 and CDR2 (germline): SQVTM, ANQGSEA. This CDR3 is 14 amino acids long. Losses at the gene ends were 3 bases for V and 5 bases for J; bases not matched to a gene: 7. Full variable domain (remainder filled in from reference TRBV29-1 and TRBJ2-5): SAVISQKPSRDICQRGTSLTIQCQVDSQVTMMFWYRQQPGQSLTLIATANQGSEATYESGFVIDKFPISRPNLTFSTLTVSNMSPEDSSIYLCSVDTGQGSETQYFGPGTRLLVL.

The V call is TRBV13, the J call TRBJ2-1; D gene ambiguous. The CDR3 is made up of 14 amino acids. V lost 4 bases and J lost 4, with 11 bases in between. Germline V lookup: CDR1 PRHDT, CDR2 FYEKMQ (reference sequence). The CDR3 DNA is TGTGCCAGCAGCTCTACCTCGCCTTACAATGAGCAGTTCTTC. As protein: CASSSTSPYNEQFF.

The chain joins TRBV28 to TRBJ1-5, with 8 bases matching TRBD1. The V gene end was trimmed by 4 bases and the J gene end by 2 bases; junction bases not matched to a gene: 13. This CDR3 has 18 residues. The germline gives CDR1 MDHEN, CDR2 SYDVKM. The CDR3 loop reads CASSSDREYVIGNQPQHF. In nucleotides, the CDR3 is TGTGCCAGCAGTTCGGACAGGGAATACGTCATTGGCAATCAGCCCCAGCATTTT.

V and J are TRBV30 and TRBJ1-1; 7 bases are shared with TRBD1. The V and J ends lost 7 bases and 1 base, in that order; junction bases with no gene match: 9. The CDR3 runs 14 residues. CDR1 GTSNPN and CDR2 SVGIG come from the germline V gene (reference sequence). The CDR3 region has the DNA TGTGCCTCACAATACCGGGACAGGAACACTGAAGCTTTCTTT. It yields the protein CASQYRDRNTEAFF.

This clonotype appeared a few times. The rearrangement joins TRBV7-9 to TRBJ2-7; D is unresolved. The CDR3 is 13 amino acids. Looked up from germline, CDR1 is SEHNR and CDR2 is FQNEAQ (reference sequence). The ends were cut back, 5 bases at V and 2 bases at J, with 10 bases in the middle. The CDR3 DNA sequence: TGTGCCAGCAGCCCCATTGGAACCTACGAGCAGTACTTC. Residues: CASSPIGTYEQYF.

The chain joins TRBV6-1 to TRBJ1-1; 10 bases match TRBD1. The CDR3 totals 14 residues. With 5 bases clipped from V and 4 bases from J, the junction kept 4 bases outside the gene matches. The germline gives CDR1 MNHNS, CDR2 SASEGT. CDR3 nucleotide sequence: TGTGCCAGCAGTCGACAGGGGGCGGTCACTGAAGCTTTCTTT. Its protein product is CASSRQGAVTEAFF.

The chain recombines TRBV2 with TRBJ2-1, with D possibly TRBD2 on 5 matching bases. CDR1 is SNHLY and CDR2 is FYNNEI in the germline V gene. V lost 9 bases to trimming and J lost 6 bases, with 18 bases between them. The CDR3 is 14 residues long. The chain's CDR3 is CARGSVLRVNEQFF. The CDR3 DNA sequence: TGTGCCAGGGGGAGCGTCCTAAGGGTCAATGAGCAGTTCTTC.

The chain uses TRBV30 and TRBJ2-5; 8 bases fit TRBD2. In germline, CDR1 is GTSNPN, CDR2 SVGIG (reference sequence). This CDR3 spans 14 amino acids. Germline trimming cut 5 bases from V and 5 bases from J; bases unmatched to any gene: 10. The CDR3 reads CAWDAGGVLETQYF. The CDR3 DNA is TGTGCCTGGGATGCGGGGGGCGTGTTGGAGACCCAGTACTTC.

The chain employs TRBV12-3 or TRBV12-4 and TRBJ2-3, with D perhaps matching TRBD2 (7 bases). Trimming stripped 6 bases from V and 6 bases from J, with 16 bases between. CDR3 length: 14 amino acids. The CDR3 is CASRKTGGLDTQYF. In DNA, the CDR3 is TGTGCCAGCAGGAAAACGGGGGGCCTCGATACGCAGTATTTT.

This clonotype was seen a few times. This CDR3 reads CASSYGRDEQYF. The CDR3 DNA reads as TGTGCCAGCAGTTACGGTAGGGACGAGCAGTACTTC. The V and J genes are TRBV6-5 and TRBJ2-7; D is uncertain. The germline V and J ends were trimmed by 2 bases and 5 bases, with 7 bases remaining between them. Per the germline V gene, CDR1 is MNHEY and CDR2 is SVGAGI. The CDR3 consists of 12 residues.

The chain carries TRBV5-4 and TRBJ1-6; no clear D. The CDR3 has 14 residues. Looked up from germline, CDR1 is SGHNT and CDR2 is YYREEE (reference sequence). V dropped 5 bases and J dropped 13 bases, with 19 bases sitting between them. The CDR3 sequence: CASSLSGPDPPLHF. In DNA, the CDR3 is TGTGCCAGCAGTTTATCCGGGCCTGACCCCCCCCTCCACTTT. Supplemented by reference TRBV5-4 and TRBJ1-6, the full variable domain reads ETGVTQSPTHLIKTRGQQVTLRCSSQSGHNTVSWYQQALGQGPQFIFQYYREEENGRGNFPPRFSGLQFPNYSSELNVNALELDDSALYLCASSLSGPDPPLHFGNGTRLTVT.

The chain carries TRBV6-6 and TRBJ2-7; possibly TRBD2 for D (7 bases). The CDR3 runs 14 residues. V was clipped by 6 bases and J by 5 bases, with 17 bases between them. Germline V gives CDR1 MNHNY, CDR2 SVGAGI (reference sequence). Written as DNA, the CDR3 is TGTGCCAGCAGCCCACCCCGGGGGGCGGACGAGCAGTACTTC. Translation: CASSPPRGADEQYF.

For the CDR3, the DNA is TGTGCCAGCAGCTTACACGGGCCCCTTGCTTTAGCAGATACGCAGTATTTT. This gives the protein CASSLHGPLALADTQYF. The chain links TRBV7-8 to TRBJ2-3; no firm D call. The CDR3 is 17 amino acids. V was shortened by 2 bases and J by 4 bases, with 19 bases between the two germline ends. Germline V gene data show CDR1 as SGHVS and CDR2 as FQNEAQ.